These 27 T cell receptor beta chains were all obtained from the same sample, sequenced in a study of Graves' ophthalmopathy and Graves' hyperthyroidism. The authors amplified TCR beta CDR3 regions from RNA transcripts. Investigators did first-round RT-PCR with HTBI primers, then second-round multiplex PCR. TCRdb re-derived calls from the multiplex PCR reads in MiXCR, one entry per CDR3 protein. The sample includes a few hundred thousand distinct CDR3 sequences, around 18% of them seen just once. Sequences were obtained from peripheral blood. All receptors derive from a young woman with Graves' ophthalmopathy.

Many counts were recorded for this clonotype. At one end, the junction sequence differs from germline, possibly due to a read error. DNA for the CDR3: TGTGCCACCAGTGATTTGAGGGGGGAGCTGTCTTTT. Encoded protein: CATSDLRGELSF. This sequence joins TRBV24-1 and TRBJ2-2; D is perhaps TRBD1 or TRBD2 (6 bases each). The CDR3 loop spans 12 amino acids. Germline assignment: CDR1 KGHDR and CDR2 SFDVKD.

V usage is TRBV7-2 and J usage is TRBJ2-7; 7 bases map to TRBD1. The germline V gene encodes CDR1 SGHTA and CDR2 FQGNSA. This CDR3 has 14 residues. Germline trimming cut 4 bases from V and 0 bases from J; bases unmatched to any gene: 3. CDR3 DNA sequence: TGTGCCAGCAGCTCCCAGGGGGACTCCTACGAGCAGTACTTC. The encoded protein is CASSSQGDSYEQYF.

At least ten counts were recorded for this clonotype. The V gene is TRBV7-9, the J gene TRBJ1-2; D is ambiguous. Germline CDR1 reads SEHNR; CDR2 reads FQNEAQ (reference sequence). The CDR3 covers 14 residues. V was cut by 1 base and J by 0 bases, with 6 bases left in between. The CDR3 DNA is TGTGCCAGCAGCTTAGAAGTATCTAACTATGGCTACACCTTC. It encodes CASSLEVSNYGYTF.

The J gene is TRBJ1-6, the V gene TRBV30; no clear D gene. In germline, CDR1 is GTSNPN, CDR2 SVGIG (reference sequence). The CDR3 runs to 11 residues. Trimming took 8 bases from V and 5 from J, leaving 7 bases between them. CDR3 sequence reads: CALIDNSPLHF. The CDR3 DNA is TGTGCCCTGATTGATAATTCACCCCTCCACTTT.

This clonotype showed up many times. CDR3 protein: CSAGQGYEQYF. As DNA, the CDR3 is TGCAGCGCGGGACAGGGCTACGAGCAGTACTTC. V usage is TRBV29-1 and J usage is TRBJ2-7; 9 nucleotides line up with TRBD1. Germline CDR1 and CDR2: SQVTM and ANQGSEA. The CDR3 contains 11 residues. The J segment lost 3 bases and the V segment lost 7 bases, leaving 1 base of the junction unmatched.

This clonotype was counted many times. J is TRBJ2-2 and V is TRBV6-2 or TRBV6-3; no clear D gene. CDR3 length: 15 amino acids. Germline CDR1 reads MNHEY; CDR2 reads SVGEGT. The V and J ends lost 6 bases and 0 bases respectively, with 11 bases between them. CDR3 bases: TGTGCCAGCAGAAGGGCCCCAACGAACACCGGGGAGCTGTTTTTT. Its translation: CASRRAPTNTGELFF.

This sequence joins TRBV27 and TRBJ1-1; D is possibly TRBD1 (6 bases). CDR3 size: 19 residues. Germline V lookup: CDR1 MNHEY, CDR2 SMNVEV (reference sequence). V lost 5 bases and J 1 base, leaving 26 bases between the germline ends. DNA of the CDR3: TGTGCCAGCAGTCTTCCTGGGGGCAGGGAGGGGTTCGAGAACACTGAAGCTTTCTTT. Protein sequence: CASSLPGGREGFENTEAFF.

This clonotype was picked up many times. CDR3 bases: TGCAGTGCTAAGGCAGGGGTAGTACGGGAGCAGTACTTC. It yields the protein CSAKAGVVREQYF. The rearrangement uses TRBV20-1 and TRBJ2-7; tentatively, D is TRBD1 (6 bases). Per germline, CDR1 DFQATT and CDR2 SNEGSKA (reference sequence). This CDR3 spans 13 amino acids. With 4 bases removed from V and 7 bases from J, the gap between germline ends came to 17 bases.

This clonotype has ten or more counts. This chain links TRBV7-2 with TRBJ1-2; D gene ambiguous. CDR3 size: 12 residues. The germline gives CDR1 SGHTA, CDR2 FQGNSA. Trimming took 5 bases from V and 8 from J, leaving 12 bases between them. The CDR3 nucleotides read TGTGCCAGCAGCACCTTTTTGCAGGGCTACACCTTC. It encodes CASSTFLQGYTF.

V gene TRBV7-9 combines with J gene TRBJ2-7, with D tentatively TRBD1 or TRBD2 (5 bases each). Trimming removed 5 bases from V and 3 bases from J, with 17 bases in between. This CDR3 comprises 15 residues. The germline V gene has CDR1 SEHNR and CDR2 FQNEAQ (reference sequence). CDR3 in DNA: TGTGCCAGCAGCCCTGGAGGTCAGGGATTCTACGAGCAGTACTTC. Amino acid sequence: CASSPGGQGFYEQYF.

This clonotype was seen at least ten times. The CDR3 nucleotides are TGCGCCAGCAGCTCCGAAGGGAAAGGAAAGACCCAGTACTTC. This sequence encodes CASSSEGKGKTQYF. The chain links TRBV5-1 to TRBJ2-5; D gene uncertain. This CDR3 contains 14 residues. The germline gives CDR1 SGHRS, CDR2 YFSETQ. V was cut by 3 bases and J by 6 bases, with 15 bases left in between. The full variable domain, in which reference TRBV5-1 and TRBJ2-5 provide the parts outside the CDR3, is KAGVTQTPRYLIKTRGQQVTLSCSPISGHRSVSWYQQTPGQGLQFLFEYFSETQRNKGNFPGRFSGRQFSNSRSEMNVSTLELGDSALYLCASSSEGKGKTQYFGPGTRLLVL.

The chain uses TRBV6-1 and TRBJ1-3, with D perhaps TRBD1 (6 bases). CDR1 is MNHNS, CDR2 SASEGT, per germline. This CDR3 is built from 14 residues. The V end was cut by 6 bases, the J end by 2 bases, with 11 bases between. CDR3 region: CASRRTGTGNTIYF. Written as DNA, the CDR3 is TGTGCCAGCAGACGCACAGGGACTGGAAACACCATATATTTT.

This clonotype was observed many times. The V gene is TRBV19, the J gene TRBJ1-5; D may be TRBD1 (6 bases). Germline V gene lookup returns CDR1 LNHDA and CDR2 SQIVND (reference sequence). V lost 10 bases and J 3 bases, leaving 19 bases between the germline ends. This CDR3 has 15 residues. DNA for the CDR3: TGTGCCACCACTTCGGGGGGGGGCCCCAATCAGCCCCAGCATTTT. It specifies CATTSGGGPNQPQHF.

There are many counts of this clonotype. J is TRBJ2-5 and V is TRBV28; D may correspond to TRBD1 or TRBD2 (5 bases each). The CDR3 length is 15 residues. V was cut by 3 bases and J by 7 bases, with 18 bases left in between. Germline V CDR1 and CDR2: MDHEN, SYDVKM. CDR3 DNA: TGTGCCAGCAGTTTCAATAATTGGGGACGGCGGACCCAGTACTTC. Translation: CASSFNNWGRRTQYF.

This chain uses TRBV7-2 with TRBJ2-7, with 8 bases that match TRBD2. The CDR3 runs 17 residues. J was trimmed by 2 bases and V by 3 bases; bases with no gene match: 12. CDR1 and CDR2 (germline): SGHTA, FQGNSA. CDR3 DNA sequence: TGTGCCAGCAGCTTGGCCTTAAGAGCGGGAGTAACCTACGAGCAGTACTTC. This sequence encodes CASSLALRAGVTYEQYF.

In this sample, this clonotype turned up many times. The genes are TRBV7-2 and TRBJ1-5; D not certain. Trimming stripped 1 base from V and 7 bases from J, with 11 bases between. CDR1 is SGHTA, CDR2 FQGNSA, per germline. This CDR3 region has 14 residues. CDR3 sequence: CASSLVPDGQPQHF. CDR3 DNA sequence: TGTGCCAGCAGCTTAGTACCAGATGGCCAGCCCCAGCATTTT.

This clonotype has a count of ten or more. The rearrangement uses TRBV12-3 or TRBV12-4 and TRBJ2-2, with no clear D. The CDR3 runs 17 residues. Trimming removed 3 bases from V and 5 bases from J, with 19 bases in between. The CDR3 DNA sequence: TGTGCCAGCAGTTTTCAGCGCTCACCCCTGATGACCGGGGAGCTGTTTTTT. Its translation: CASSFQRSPLMTGELFF.

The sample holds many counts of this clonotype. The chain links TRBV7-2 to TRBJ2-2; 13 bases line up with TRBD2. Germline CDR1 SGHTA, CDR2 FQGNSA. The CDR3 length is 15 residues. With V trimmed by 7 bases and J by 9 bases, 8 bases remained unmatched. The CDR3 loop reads CASILGLAGERELFF. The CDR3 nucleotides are TGTGCCAGCATCCTAGGACTAGCGGGAGAGAGGGAGCTGTTTTTT.

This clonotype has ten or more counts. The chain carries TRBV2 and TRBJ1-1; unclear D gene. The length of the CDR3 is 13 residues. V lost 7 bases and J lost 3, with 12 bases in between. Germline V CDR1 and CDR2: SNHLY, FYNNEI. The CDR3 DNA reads TGTGCCAGCAACCGCTTTCCGGACACTGAAGCTTTCTTT. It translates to CASNRFPDTEAFF.

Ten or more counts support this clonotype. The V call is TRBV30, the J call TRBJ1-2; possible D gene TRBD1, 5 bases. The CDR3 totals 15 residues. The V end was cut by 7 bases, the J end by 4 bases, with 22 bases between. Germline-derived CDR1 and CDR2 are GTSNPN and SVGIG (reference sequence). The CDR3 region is CAYLRAQDRAYGYTF. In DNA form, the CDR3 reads TGTGCCTACCTCCGGGCACAGGACCGGGCCTATGGCTACACCTTC.

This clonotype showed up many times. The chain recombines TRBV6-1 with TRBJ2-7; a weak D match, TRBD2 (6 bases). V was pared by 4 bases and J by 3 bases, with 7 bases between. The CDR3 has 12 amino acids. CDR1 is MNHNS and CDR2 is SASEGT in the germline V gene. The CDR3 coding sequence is TGTGCCAGCAGTGTGGGGGGCTACGAGCAGTACTTC. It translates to CASSVGGYEQYF.

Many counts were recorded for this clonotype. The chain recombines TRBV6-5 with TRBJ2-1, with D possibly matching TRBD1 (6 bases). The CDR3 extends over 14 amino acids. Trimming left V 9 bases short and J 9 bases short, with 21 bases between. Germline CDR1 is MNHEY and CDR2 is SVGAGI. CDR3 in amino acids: CASRTPGQEGEQFF. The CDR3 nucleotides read TGTGCCAGTCGTACTCCGGGACAAGAGGGTGAGCAGTTCTTC.

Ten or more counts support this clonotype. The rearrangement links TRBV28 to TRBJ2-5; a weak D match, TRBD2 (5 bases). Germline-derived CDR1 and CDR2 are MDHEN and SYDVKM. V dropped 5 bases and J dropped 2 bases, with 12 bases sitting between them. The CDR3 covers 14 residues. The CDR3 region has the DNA TGTGCCAGCAGTCCCCCGGGATCTCAAGAGACCCAGTACTTC. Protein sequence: CASSPPGSQETQYF.

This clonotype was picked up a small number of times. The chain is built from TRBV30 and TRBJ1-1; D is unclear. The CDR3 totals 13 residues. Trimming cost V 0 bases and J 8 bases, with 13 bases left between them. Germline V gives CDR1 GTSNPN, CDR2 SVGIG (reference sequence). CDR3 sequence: CAWSVKGRWEAFF. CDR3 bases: TGTGCCTGGAGTGTAAAAGGGCGGTGGGAAGCTTTCTTT. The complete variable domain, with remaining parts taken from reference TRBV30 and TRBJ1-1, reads SQTIHQWPATLVQPVGSPLSLECTVEGTSNPNLYWYRQAAGRGLQLLFYSVGIGQISSEVPQNLSASRPQDRQFILSSKKLLLSDSGFYLCAWSVKGRWEAFFGQGTRLTVV.

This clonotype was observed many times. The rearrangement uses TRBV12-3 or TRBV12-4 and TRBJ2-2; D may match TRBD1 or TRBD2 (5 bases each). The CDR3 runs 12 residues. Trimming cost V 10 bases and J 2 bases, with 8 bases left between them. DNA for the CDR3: TGTGCCATCGGGACCAACACCGGGGAGCTGTTTTTT. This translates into CAIGTNTGELFF.

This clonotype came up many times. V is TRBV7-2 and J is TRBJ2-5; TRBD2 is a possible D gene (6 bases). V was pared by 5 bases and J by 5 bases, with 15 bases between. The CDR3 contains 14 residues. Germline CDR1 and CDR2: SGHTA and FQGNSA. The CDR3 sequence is CASSPWGGAETQYF. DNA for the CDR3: TGTGCCAGCAGCCCCTGGGGCGGGGCGGAGACCCAGTACTTC.

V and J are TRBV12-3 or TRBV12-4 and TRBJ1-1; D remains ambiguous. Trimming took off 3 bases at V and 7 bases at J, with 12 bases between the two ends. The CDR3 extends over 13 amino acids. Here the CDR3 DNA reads TGTGCCAGCAGTTTGGGCAGGCTGGGTGAAGCTTTCTTT. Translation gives CASSLGRLGEAFF.